A single sample is the source of the 15 T cell receptor beta chains below, sequenced in a study of blood T cells in healthy people across ages (dated by TCRdb to the mid-2010s). Libraries were constructed by 5' RACE. Sequencing used an Illumina HiSeq 2500. A second PCR of about 6 to 12 cycles was run with a J-beta primer mix and a sample-barcoded 5' primer. The public reads were reanalyzed by TCRdb: fastp trimming at Q25, MiXCR alignment, in-frame beta chains only. Rows merge per CDR3 protein into single entries with the most common DNA and genes. This sample lists more than 750,000 distinct CDR3 sequences; almost 30% were detected once. The top ten clones comprise 10% to 13% of the sample. This sample was also put to use in a study of T cells of mothers and their children.

Sample: blood. These receptors were collected from a woman aged 40 to 50 in good health.

This clonotype appeared many times. This sequence joins TRBV9 and TRBJ1-5; 7 bases fit TRBD1. Trimming took 3 bases from V and 5 from J; bases not matched to a gene: 11. This CDR3 contains 16 residues. From germline, CDR1 is SGDLS and CDR2 YYNGEE. The CDR3 here is CASSASPRTGDQPQHF. The CDR3 nucleotides read TGTGCCAGCAGCGCATCGCCCCGGACAGGCGATCAGCCCCAGCATTTT.

At least ten counts were recorded for this clonotype. The junction does not match germline at one end; this may be a read error. The gene calls are TRBV6-1 and TRBJ2-5; weak D call: TRBD2 (5 bases). Germline V CDR1 and CDR2: MNHNS, SASEGT. The CDR3 runs 14 residues. CDR3 coding DNA: TGTGCCAGCAGGGAAGGGAGTGCTCAGGAGACCCAGTACTTC. The encoded protein is CASREGSAQETQYF.

V is TRBV3-1 and J is TRBJ2-1; D may be TRBD2 (5 bases). Germline loops: CDR1 LGHDT, CDR2 YNNKEL (reference sequence). V was pared by 0 bases and J by 2 bases, with 11 bases between. CDR3 length: 16 amino acids. The CDR3 loop reads CASSQEGRVTYNEQFF. The CDR3 coding sequence is TGTGCCAGCAGCCAAGAGGGGAGAGTAACCTACAATGAGCAGTTCTTC.

This sequence joins TRBV7-3 and TRBJ2-5; D is possibly TRBD1 or TRBD2 (6 bases each). Germline assignment: CDR1 SGHTA and CDR2 FQGTGA. Deletions cut 5 bases from V and 2 bases from J, with 15 bases between. This CDR3 spans 15 amino acids. The DNA for the CDR3 is TGTGCCAGCAGCCTAGGGGGGCCAAAGCAAGAGACCCAGTACTTC. Translation gives CASSLGGPKQETQYF.

For the CDR3, the DNA is TGTGCCACCGGAGGGACTCAGCCCCAGCATTTT. It encodes CATGGTQPQHF. The V and J genes are TRBV7-9 and TRBJ1-5; tentative D call: TRBD1 (5 bases). The V end lost 10 bases, the J end lost 6 bases, and 10 bases lay between the germline ends. CDR3 length: 11 residues. Germline V CDR1 and CDR2: SEHNR, FQNEAQ (reference sequence).

This clonotype was picked up one time. This CDR3 is CASSLYGGPNQPQHF. Written as DNA, the CDR3 is TGTGCCAGCAGCTTATACGGGGGCCCCAATCAGCCCCAGCATTTT. The rearrangement joins TRBV7-3 to TRBJ1-5, with a possible D match to TRBD1 (6 bases). Between the trimmed V and J ends, which lost 2 bases and 3 bases, there was a span of 11 bases. Germline V gene lookup returns CDR1 SGHTA and CDR2 FQGTGA. This CDR3 has 15 amino acids.

This clonotype was counted ten times or more. The gene calls are TRBV7-2 and TRBJ2-5; D unresolved. CDR3 size: 14 residues. Trimming removed 5 bases at V and 5 bases at J, with 15 bases between. CDR1 and CDR2 from the germline V gene are SGHTA and FQGNSA. The CDR3 protein is CASSPSLTLETQYF. The CDR3 DNA is TGTGCCAGCAGCCCCTCCTTGACGCTGGAGACCCAGTACTTC.

The chain carries TRBV29-1 and TRBJ2-5; D might be TRBD1 (5 bases). The V gene's germline CDR1 is SQVTM and CDR2 ANQGSEA. Trimming removed 6 bases from V and 2 bases from J, with 13 bases in between. The length of the CDR3 is 13 residues. CDR3 loop: CSVLPGSQETQYF. The CDR3 DNA follows: TGCAGCGTCCTGCCAGGGTCTCAAGAGACCCAGTACTTC. Drawing the rest from reference TRBV29-1 and TRBJ2-5, the complete variable domain is SAVISQKPSRDICQRGTSLTIQCQVDSQVTMMFWYRQQPGQSLTLIATANQGSEATYESGFVIDKFPISRPNLTFSTLTVSNMSPEDSSIYLCSVLPGSQETQYFGPGTRLLVL.

The chain is built from TRBV11-1 and TRBJ2-5; D unresolved. Gene TRBJ2-7 matches the end of the DNA better, so the J call may be wrong. Looked up from germline, CDR1 is SGHAT and CDR2 is FQDESV (reference sequence). The CDR3 has 16 amino acids. The CDR3 loop reads CASSLDEEPDPYEQYF. The CDR3 region has the DNA TGTGCCAGCAGCTTAGATGAGGAACCGGACCCCTACGAGCAGTACTTC.

The CDR3 loop is CASSPGQTNTGAFF. The DNA for the CDR3 is TGTGCCAGCTCACCGGGGCAGACGAACACCGGAGCTTTCTTT. The chain has TRBV18 and TRBJ1-1; D perhaps matches TRBD1 (5 bases). Germline lookup yields CDR1 KGHSH and CDR2 LQKENI. The germline V and J ends were trimmed by 3 bases and 10 bases, with 18 bases remaining between them. The CDR3 has 14 amino acids.

The chain links TRBV5-1 to TRBJ2-7; 10 bases line up with TRBD1. Losses at the gene ends were 4 bases for V and 7 bases for J; bases not matched to a gene: 8. Looked up from germline, CDR1 is SGHRS and CDR2 is YFSETQ. The CDR3 consists of 14 residues. The CDR3 loop reads CASSPRQGAGEQYF. The CDR3 nucleotides are TGCGCCAGCAGCCCACGACAGGGGGCCGGGGAGCAGTACTTC.

This chain connects TRBV29-1 to TRBJ2-7, with D perhaps assigned TRBD1 or TRBD2 (6 bases each). This CDR3 is 13 amino acids long. V lost 7 bases and J lost 5, with 18 bases in between. Germline CDR1 reads SQVTM; CDR2 reads ANQGSEA. This chain's CDR3 is CSAGRGAGNEQYF. CDR3 DNA sequence: TGCAGCGCCGGAAGGGGGGCAGGGAACGAGCAGTACTTC.

The chain employs TRBV5-5 and TRBJ2-3; D is unresolved. The V gene's germline CDR1 is SGHKS and CDR2 YYEKEE (reference sequence). V was clipped by 4 bases and J by 5 bases, with 11 bases between them. This CDR3 is 13 amino acids long. Written as DNA, the CDR3 is TGTGCCAGCAGCCCCGAGGTGGGAGATACGCAGTATTTT. Amino acids: CASSPEVGDTQYF.

The chain employs TRBV6-5 and TRBJ1-5, with a possible D match to TRBD1 (5 bases). The CDR3 sequence is 12 residues long. V was trimmed by 10 bases and J by 6 bases, leaving 13 bases between them. From germline, CDR1 is MNHEY and CDR2 SVGAGI. CDR3 amino acids: CATQGTGQPQHF. The CDR3 coding sequence is TGTGCCACCCAGGGTACCGGTCAGCCCCAGCATTTT.

This clonotype was recorded a few times. V and J are TRBV7-9 and TRBJ1-1; no clear D gene. The germline gives CDR1 SEHNR, CDR2 FQNEAQ (reference sequence). The CDR3 runs to 15 residues. Trimming stripped 5 bases from V and 7 bases from J, with 20 bases between. CDR3 amino acids: CASSQTRLEGFEAFF. The CDR3 bases are TGTGCCAGCAGCCAAACCCGTTTAGAGGGCTTTGAAGCTTTCTTT.